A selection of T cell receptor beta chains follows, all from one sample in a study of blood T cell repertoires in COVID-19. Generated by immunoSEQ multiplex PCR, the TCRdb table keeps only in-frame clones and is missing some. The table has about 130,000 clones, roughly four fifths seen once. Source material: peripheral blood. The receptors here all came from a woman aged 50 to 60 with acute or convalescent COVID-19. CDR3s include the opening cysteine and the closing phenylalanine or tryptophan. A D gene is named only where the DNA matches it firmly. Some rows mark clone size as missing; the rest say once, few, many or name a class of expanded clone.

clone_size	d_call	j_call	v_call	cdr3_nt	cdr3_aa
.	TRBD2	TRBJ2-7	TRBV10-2	TGCGCCAGCAGAGACCCGGGACTACCTCCGGGGGAGCAGTACTTC	CASRDPGLPPGEQYF
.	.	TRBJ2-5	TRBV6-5	TGTGCCAGCACTGAAGAGACCCAGTACTTC	CASTEETQYF
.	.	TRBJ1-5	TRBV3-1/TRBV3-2	TGTGCCAGCAGCCAAGGGCCATATCAGCCCCAGCATTTT	CASSQGPYQPQHF
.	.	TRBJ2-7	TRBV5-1	TGCGCCAGCAGCTTGGGCGGACTAACGGGGTCCTACGAGCAGTACTTC	CASSLGGLTGSYEQYF
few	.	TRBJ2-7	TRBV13	TGTGCCAGCAGAAGGGGGGGCCTCGAGCAGTACTTC	CASRRGGLEQYF
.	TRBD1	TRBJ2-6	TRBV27	TGTGCCAGCAGTCCGGGACAGGGACTTTCTGGGGCCAACGTCCTGACTTTC	CASSPGQGLSGANVLTF
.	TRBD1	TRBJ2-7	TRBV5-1	TGCGCCAGCAGCCCCCGCCCGGGACAGAGCTCCTACGAGCAGTACTTC	CASSPRPGQSSYEQYF
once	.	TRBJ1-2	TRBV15	TGTGCCACCAGCAGAGATAATGGCGGCTACACCTTC	CATSRDNGGYTF
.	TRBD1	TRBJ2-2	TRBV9	TGTGCCAGCAGCGCATCCGGGACAGGGGCATCTTACACCGGGGAGCTGTTTTTT	CASSASGTGASYTGELFF
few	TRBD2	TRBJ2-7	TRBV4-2	TGTGCCAGCAGCACTTCATCCGGGACTAGAGGGAAAGAGCAGTACTTC	CASSTSSGTRGKEQYF
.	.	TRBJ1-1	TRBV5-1	TGCGCCAGCAGCGTTCTAGTGAACACTGAAGCTTTCTTT	CASSVLVNTEAFF
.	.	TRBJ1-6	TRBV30	TGTGCCTGGAGTGTATCCGCGTCACCCCTCCACTTT	CAWSVSASPLHF
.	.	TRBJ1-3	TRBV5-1	TGCGCCAGCAGCTTGGGGCAGGGGACAAACACCATATATTTT	CASSLGQGTNTIYF
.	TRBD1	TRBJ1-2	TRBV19	TGTGCCAGTCGGACAGGGGGCTGGTATGGCTACACCTTC	CASRTGGWYGYTF
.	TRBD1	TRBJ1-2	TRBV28	TGTGCCAGCAGTAACTCTCCGGGACAGGGCCCCCATACCTATGGCTACACCTTC	CASSNSPGQGPHTYGYTF
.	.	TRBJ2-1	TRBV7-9	TGTGCCAGCAGCTTCCTCCGGGGGAATGAGCAGTTCTTC	CASSFLRGNEQFF
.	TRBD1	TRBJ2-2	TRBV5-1	TGCGCCAGCAGCTTGAGGGGGCAGGGCACCGGGGAGCTGTTTTTT	CASSLRGQGTGELFF
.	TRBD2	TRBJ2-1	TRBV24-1	TGTGCCACCAGTGGGGTGGGCGGGAGCGCCTACAATGAGCAGTTCTTC	CATSGVGGSAYNEQFF
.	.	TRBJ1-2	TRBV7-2	TGTGCCAGCAGCTTAGTACAGGGAACTAACTATGGCTACACCTTC	CASSLVQGTNYGYTF
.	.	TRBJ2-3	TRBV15	TGTGCCACCAGCTCTGGGACACTAGTTGGCACAGATACGCAGTATTTT	CATSSGTLVGTDTQYF
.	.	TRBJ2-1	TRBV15	TGTGCCACCAGCAGAGGGACGGGGTTCTCCAATGAGCAGTTCTTC	CATSRGTGFSNEQFF
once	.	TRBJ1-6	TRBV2	TGTGCCAGCAGTGAACGGGCGGGAGATAATTCACCCCTCCACTTT	CASSERAGDNSPLHF
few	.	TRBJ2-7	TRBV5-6	TGTGCCAGCAGCCTGTACCGGGACTGGGAGACCTACGAGCAGTACTTC	CASSLYRDWETYEQYF
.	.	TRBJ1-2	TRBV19	TGTGCCAGTAGTATAGATCCCCCATATGGCTACACCTTC	CASSIDPPYGYTF
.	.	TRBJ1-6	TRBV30	TGTGCCTGGAGGCAGGGGAATAATTCACCCCTCCACTTT	CAWRQGNNSPLHF
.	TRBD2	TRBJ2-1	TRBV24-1	TGTGCCACCAGTGGTCGCTCGGGGCCTAGCGGGAACCATGAGCAGTTCTTC	CATSGRSGPSGNHEQFF
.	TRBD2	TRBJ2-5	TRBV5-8	TGTGCCAGCAGCTTGAGGGGACTAGCGGGGGTAGAGACCCAGTACTTC	CASSLRGLAGVETQYF
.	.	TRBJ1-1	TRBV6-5	TGTGCCAGCAGTTACTCTCGGACAACCATGAACACTGAAGCTTTCTTT	CASSYSRTTMNTEAFF
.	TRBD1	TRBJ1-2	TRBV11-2	TGTGCCAGCAGCGGGACAGGGGGTTTTGGCTACACCTTC	CASSGTGGFGYTF
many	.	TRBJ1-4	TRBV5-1	TGCGCCAGCGCACCCCTTTACCCGGGGGGCCTTAATGAAAAACTGTTTTTT	CASAPLYPGGLNEKLFF
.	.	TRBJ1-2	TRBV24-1	TGTGCCACCAGTGATTTGTCCGGGACTCAGGGCTACACCTTC	CATSDLSGTQGYTF
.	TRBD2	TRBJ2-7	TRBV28	TGTGCCAGCAGTTTAAGGTATGCACTAGCGGACTACGAGCAGTACTTC	CASSLRYALADYEQYF
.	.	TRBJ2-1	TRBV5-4	TGTGCCAGCAGCGCACAGGGCTCCTACAATGAGCAGTTCTTC	CASSAQGSYNEQFF
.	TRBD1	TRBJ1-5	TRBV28	TGTGCCAGCAGAATGGACAGGGTAAATCAGCCCCAGCATTTT	CASRMDRVNQPQHF
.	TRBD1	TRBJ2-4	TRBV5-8	TGTGCCAGCAGCATTTCCGACAGGGGGCTAAACATTCAGTACTTC	CASSISDRGLNIQYF
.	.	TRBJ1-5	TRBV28	TGTGCCAGCAGCCGAATTTCCCCTGAGGGGGTGGGAGTCCAGCCCCAGCATTTT	CASSRISPEGVGVQPQHF
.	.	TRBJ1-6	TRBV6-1	TGTGCCAGCAACCGCAACGACTTAATCAATTCACCCCTCCACTTT	CASNRNDLINSPLHF
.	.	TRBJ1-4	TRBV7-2	TGTGCCAGCAGCTTACAGGCGGGGACTAATGAAAAACTGTTTTTT	CASSLQAGTNEKLFF
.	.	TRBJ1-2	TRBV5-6	TGTGCCAGCAGCCTCTGGGGGCCGGAAAACTATGGCTACACCTTC	CASSLWGPENYGYTF
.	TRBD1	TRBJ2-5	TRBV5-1	TGCGCCAGCAGCCGACAGGGTAGTTCCCAAGAGACCCAGTACTTC	CASSRQGSSQETQYF
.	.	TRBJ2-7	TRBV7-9	TGTGCCAGCAGCTACAGGGACTACGAGCAGTACTTC	CASSYRDYEQYF
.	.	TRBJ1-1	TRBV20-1	TGCAGTGCTAGTGTAGTAAACACTGAAGCTTTCTTT	CSASVVNTEAFF
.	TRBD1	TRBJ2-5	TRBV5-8	TGTGCCAGCAGCTACTTGGGACAGGGCCAAGAGACCCAGTACTTC	CASSYLGQGQETQYF